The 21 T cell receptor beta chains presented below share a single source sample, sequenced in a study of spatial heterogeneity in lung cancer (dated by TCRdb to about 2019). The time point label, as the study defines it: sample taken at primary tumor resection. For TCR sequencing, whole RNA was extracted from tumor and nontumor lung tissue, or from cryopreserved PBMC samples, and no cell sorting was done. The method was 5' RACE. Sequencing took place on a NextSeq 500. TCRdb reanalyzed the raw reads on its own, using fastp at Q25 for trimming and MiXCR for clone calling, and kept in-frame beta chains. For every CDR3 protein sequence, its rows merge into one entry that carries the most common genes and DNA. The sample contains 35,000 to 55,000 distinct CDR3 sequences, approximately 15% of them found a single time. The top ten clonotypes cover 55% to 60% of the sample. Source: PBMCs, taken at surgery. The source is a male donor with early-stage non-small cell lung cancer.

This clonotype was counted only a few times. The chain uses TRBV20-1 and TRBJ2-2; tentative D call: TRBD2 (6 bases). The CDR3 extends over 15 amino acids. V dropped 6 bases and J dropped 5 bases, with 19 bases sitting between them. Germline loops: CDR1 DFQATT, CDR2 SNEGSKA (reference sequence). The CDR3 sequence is CSASDNGGRTGELFF. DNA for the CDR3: TGCAGTGCATCTGACAACGGGGGACGGACCGGGGAGCTGTTTTTT.

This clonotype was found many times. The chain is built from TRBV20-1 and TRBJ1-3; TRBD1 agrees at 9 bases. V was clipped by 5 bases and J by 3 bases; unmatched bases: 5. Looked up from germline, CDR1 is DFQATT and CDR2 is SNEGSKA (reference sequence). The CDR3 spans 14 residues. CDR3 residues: CSAPTGGGGNTIYF. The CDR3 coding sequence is TGCAGTGCTCCTACAGGGGGCGGTGGAAACACCATATATTTT.

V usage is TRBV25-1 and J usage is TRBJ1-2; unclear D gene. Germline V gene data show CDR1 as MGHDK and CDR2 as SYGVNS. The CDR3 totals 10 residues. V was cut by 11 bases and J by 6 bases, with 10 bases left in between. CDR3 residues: CASKGNGYTF. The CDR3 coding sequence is TGTGCCTCTAAGGGAAATGGCTACACCTTC.

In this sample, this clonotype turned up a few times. CDR3 region: CSAGGHAETQYF. CDR3 DNA: TGCAGCGCTGGTGGGCACGCAGAGACCCAGTACTTC. The chain has TRBV29-1 and TRBJ2-5, with D unresolved. Germline CDR1 reads SQVTM; CDR2 reads ANQGSEA. The V gene lost 7 bases and the J gene lost 4 bases, with 13 bases spanning the gap. CDR3 length: 12 amino acids.

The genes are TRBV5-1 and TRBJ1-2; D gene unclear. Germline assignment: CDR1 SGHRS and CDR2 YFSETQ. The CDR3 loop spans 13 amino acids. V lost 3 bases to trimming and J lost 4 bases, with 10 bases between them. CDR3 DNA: TGCGCCAGCAGCTCGGGTAATTCCTATGGCTACACCTTC. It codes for CASSSGNSYGYTF.

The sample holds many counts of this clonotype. The CDR3 DNA follows: TGTGCCAGCAGTCCAGGGCCTATTGACGAGCAGTACTTC. This codes for CASSPGPIDEQYF. V is TRBV28 and J is TRBJ2-7; D possibly corresponds to TRBD1 (5 bases). V was trimmed by 5 bases and J by 5 bases, leaving 13 bases between them. This CDR3 has 13 amino acids. From germline, CDR1 is MDHEN and CDR2 SYDVKM.

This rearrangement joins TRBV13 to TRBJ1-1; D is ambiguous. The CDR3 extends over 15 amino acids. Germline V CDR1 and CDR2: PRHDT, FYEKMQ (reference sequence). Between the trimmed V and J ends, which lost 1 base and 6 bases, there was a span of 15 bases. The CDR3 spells CASSLVVLGGPEAFF. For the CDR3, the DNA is TGTGCCAGCAGCTTAGTAGTACTGGGAGGCCCTGAAGCTTTCTTT.

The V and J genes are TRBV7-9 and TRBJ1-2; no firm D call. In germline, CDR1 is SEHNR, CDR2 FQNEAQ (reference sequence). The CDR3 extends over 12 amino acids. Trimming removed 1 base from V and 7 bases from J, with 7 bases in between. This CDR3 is CASSLDGRGYTF. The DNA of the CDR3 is TGTGCCAGCAGCTTAGATGGTCGTGGCTACACCTTC. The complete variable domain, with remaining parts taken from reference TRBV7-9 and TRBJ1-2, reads DTGVSQNPRHKITKRGQNVTFRCDPISEHNRLYWYRQTLGQGPEFLTYFQNEAQLEKSRLLSDRFSAERPKGSFSTLEIQRTEQGDSAMYLCASSLDGRGYTFGSGTRLTVV.

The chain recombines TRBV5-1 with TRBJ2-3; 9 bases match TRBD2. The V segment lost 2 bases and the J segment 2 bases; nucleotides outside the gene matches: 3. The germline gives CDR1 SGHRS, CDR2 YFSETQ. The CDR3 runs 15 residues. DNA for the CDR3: TGCGCCAGCAGCTTTAGCGGGGGATTCACAGATACGCAGTATTTT. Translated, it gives CASSFSGGFTDTQYF.

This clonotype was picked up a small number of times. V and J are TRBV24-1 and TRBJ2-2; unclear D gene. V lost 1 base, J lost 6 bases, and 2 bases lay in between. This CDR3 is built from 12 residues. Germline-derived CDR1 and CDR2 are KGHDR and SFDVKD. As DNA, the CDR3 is TGTGCCACCAGTGATTTTCCCGGGGAGCTGTTTTTT. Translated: CATSDFPGELFF.

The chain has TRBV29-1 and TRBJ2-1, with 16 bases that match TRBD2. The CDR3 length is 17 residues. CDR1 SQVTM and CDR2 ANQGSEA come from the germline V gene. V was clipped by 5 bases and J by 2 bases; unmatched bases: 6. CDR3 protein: CSVTGTSGRATYNEQFF. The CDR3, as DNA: TGCAGCGTTACCGGGACTAGCGGGAGGGCGACCTACAATGAGCAGTTCTTC.

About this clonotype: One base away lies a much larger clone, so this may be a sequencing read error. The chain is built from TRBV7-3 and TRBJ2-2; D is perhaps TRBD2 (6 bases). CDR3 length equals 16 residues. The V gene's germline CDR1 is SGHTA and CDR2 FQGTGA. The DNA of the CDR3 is TGTGCCAGCAGCCTTAGCGGCGCTACGAACACCTGGGAGCTGTTTTTT. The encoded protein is CASSLSGATNTWELFF.

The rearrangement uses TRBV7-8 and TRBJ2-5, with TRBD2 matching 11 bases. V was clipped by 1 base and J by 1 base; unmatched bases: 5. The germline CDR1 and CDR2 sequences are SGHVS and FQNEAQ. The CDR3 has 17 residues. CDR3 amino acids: CASSLGTTSGGQETQYF. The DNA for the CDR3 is TGTGCCAGCAGCTTAGGGACAACTAGCGGGGGCCAAGAGACCCAGTACTTC.

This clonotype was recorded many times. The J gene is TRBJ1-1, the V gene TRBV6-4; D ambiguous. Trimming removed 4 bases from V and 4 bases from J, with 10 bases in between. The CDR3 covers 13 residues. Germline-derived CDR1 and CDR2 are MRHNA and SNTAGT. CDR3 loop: CASSVEGGTEAFF. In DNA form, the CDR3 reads TGTGCCAGCAGTGTCGAGGGAGGCACTGAAGCTTTCTTT.

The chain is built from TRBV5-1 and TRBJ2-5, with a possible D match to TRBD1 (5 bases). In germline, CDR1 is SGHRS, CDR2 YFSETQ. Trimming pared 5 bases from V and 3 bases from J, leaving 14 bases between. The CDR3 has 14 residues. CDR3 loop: CASRLQGREETQYF. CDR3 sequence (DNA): TGCGCCAGCAGACTCCAGGGTAGGGAAGAGACCCAGTACTTC.

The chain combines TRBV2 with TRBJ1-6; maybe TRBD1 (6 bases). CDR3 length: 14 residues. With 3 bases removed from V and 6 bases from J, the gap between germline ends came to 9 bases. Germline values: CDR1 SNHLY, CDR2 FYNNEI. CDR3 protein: CASSDGRGNSPLHF. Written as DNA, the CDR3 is TGTGCCAGCAGTGACGGCAGGGGTAATTCACCCCTCCACTTT.

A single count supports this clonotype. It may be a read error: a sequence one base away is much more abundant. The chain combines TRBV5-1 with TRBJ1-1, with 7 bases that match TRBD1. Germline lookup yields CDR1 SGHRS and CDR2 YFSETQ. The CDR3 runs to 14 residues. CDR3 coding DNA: TGCGTCAGCAGCTTTACAGGGGATGGCACTGAAGCTTTCTTT. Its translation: CVSSFTGDGTEAFF.

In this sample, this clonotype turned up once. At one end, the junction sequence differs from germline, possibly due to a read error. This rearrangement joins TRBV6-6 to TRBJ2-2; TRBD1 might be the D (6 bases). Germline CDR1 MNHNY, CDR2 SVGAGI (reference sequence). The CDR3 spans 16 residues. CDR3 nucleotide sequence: TGTGCCAGCGGTTACTCCACAGGGAAGAACACCGGGGAGCTGTTTTTT. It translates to CASGYSTGKNTGELFF.

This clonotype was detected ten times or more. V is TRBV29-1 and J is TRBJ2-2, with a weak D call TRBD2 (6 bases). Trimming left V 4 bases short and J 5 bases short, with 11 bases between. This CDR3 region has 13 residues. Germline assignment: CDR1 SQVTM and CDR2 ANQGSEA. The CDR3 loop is CSVGRGGTGELFF. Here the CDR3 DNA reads TGCAGCGTTGGGCGGGGCGGGACCGGGGAGCTGTTTTTT.

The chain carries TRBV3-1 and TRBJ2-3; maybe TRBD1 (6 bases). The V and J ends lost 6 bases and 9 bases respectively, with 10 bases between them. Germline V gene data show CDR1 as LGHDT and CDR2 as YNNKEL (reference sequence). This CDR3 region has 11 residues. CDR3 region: CASRGAETQYF. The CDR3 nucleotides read TGTGCCAGCAGGGGGGCCGAAACGCAGTATTTT.

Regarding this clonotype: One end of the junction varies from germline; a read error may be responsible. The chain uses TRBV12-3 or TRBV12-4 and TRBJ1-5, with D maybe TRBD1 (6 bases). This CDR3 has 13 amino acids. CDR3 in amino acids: CASRRQEDQSQHF. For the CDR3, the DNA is TGTGCCAGCAGGAGACAGGAGGATCAGTCCCAGCATTTT.